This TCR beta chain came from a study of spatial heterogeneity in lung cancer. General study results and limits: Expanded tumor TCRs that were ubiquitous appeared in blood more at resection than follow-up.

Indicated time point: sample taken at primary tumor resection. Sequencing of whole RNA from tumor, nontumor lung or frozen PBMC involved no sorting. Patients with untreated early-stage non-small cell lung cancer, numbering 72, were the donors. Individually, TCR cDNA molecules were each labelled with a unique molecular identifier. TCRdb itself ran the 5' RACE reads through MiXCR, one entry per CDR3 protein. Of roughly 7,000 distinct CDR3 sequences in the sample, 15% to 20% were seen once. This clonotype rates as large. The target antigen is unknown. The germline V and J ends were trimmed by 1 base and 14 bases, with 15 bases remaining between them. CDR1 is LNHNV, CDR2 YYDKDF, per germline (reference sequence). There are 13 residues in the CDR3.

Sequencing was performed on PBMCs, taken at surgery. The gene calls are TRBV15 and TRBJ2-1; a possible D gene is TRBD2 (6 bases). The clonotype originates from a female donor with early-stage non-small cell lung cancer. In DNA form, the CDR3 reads TGTGCCACCAGCAGAGGGGAGGCAGCCAGGAAGTTCTTC. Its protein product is CATSRGEAARKFF.